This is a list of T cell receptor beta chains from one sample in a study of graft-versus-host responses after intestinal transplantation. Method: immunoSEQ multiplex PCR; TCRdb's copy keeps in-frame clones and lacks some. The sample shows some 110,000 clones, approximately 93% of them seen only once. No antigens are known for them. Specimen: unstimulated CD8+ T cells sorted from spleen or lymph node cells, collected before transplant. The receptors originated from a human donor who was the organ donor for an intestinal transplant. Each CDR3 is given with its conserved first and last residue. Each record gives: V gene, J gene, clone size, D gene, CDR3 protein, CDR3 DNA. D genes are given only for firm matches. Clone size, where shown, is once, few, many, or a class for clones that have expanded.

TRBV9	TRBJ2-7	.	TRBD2	CASSVGLAGSEQYF	TGTGCCAGCAGCGTAGGTCTAGCGGGAAGCGAGCAGTACTTC
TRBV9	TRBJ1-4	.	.	CASSVGGGVSNEKLFF	TGTGCCAGCAGCGTAGGGGGAGGGGTCTCTAATGAAAAACTGTTTTTT
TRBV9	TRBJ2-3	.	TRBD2	CASSGTGTSGRTPPRAQYF	TGTGCCAGCAGCGGGACCGGGACTAGCGGGAGGACCCCCCCCCGTGCGCAGTATTTT
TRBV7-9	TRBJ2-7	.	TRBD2	CASSAAASGPYEQYF	TGTGCCAGCAGCGCCGCGGCTAGCGGGCCCTACGAGCAGTACTTC
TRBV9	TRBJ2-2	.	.	CASSVGWVGGTGELFF	TGTGCCAGCAGCGTAGGGTGGGTAGGTGGTACCGGGGAGCTGTTTTTT
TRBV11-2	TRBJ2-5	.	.	CASSLAETQYF	TGTGCCAGCAGCTTAGCGGAGACCCAGTACTTC
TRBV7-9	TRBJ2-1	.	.	CASSQKYNEQFF	TGTGCCAGCAGCCAAAAATACAATGAGCAGTTCTTC
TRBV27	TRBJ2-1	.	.	CASSFAGREYNEQFF	TGTGCCAGCAGTTTCGCCGGGAGAGAATACAATGAGCAGTTCTTC
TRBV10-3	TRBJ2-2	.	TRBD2	CAISPSGTNTGELFF	TGTGCCATCAGCCCTAGCGGGACTAACACCGGGGAGCTGTTTTTT
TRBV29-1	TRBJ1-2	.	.	CSVDQGRAYGYTF	TGCAGCGTTGACCAGGGAAGGGCCTATGGCTACACCTTC
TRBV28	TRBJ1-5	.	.	CASSFEYSNQPQHF	TGTGCCAGCAGTTTCGAGTATAGCAATCAGCCCCAGCATTTT
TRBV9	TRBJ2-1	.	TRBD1	CASSQPGQAYNEQFF	TGTGCCAGCAGCCAACCGGGACAGGCCTACAATGAGCAGTTCTTC
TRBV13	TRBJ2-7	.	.	CASSLAGVSYEQYF	TGTGCCAGCAGCTTAGCGGGGGTCTCCTACGAGCAGTACTTC
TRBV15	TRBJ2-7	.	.	CATSRGDTYEQYF	TGTGCCACCAGCAGAGGAGACACCTACGAGCAGTACTTC
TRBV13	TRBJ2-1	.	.	CASSLGDEQFF	TGTGCCAGCAGCTTAGGCGATGAGCAGTTCTTC
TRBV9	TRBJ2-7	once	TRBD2	CASSLGTSSYEQYF	TGTGCCAGCAGCCTCGGGACTAGCAGCTACGAGCAGTACTTC
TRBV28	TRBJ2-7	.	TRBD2	CASSLILASGSGDEQYF	TGTGCCAGCAGTTTAATCCTGGCTAGCGGGAGTGGAGACGAGCAGTACTTC
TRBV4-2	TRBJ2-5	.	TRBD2	CASSQADRLAGVETQYF	TGTGCCAGCAGCCAAGCCGACAGACTAGCGGGAGTGGAGACCCAGTACTTC
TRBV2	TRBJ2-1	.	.	CASRPGHGTGRSNEQFF	TGTGCCAGCAGACCGGGACACGGAACAGGACGCTCCAATGAGCAGTTCTTC
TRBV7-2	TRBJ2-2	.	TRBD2	CASSLRRLAGGPGGELFF	TGTGCCAGCAGCTTACGCCGGCTAGCGGGAGGGCCGGGCGGGGAGCTGTTTTTT
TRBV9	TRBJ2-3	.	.	CASSFTQRATDTQYF	TGTGCCAGCAGCTTCACACAGCGGGCCACAGATACGCAGTATTTT
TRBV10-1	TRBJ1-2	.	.	CASSGVICNYGYTF	TGCGCCAGCAGTGGGGTGATTTGTAACTATGGCTACACCTTC
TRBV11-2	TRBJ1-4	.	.	CASSLVKPGAPNEKLFF	TGTGCCAGCAGCTTAGTAAAGCCGGGCGCCCCTAATGAAAAACTGTTTTTT
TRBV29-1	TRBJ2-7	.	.	CSVWGEDGQYF	TGCAGCGTATGGGGGGAAGATGGGCAGTACTTC
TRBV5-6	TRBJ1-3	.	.	CASSLGHTIYF	TGTGCCAGCAGCTTGGGTCACACCATATATTTT
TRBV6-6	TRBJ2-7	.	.	CASSSAGGTNYEQYF	TGTGCCAGCAGTTCAGCTGGGGGGACCAACTACGAGCAGTACTTC
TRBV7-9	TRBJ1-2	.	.	CASSFDRQYYGYTF	TGTGCCAGCAGCTTCGACCGACAGTACTATGGCTACACCTTC
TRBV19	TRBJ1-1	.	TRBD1	CASIIRDSEPENTEAFF	TGTGCCAGTATCATCCGGGACAGCGAGCCTGAGAACACTGAAGCTTTCTTT
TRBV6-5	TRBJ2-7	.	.	CASSPGTADYEQYF	TGTGCCAGCAGCCCCGGGACCGCGGACTACGAGCAGTACTTC
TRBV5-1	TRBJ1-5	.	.	CASSLVPSPSSRYQPQHF	TGCGCCAGCAGCTTGGTTCCCAGTCCTTCATCACGTTATCAGCCCCAGCATTTT
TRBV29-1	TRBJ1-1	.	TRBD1	CSVRDRGTEAFF	TGCAGCGTCCGAGACAGGGGGACTGAAGCTTTCTTT
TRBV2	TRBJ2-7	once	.	CASSETPGYHYEQYF	TGTGCCAGCAGTGAGACCCCAGGGTACCACTACGAGCAGTACTTC
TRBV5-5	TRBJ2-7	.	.	CASSVGREQYF	TGTGCCAGCAGCGTGGGGCGTGAGCAGTACTTC
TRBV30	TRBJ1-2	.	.	CAWTLQGGYTF	TGTGCCTGGACACTCCAGGGGGGCTACACCTTC
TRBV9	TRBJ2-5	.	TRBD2	CASSGGGRLAEKEGQETQYF	TGTGCCAGCAGCGGAGGGGGGCGACTAGCGGAAAAAGAGGGGCAAGAGACCCAGTACTTC
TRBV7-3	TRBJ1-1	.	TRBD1	CASSCRDRGSVAPIPVNTEAFF	TGTGCCAGCAGCTGCCGGGACAGGGGGTCGGTGGCCCCAATCCCCGTGAACACTGAAGCTTTCTTT
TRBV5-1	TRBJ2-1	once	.	CASSLGGNGYNEQFF	TGCGCCAGCAGCTTGGGAGGGAATGGGTACAATGAGCAGTTCTTC
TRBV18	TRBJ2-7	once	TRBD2	CASSPGTRDEQYF	TGTGCCAGCTCCCCGGGGACTAGGGACGAGCAGTACTTC
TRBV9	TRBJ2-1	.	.	CASSPPNNEQFF	TGTGCCAGCAGCCCGCCTAATAATGAGCAGTTCTTC
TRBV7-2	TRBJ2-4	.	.	CASSLVYLNIQYF	TGTGCCAGCAGCTTAGTGTACCTAAACATTCAGTACTTC
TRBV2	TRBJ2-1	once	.	CASSLDTSRYNEQFF	TGTGCCAGCAGCTTAGACACTAGCCGCTACAATGAGCAGTTCTTC
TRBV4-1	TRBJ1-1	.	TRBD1	CASSQEGGNTEAFF	TGCGCCAGCAGCCAAGAAGGGGGCAACACTGAAGCTTTCTTT
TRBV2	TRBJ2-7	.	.	CASSEEGSYEQYF	TGTGCCAGCAGTGAGGAGGGCTCCTACGAGCAGTACTTC
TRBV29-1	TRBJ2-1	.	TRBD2	CSVEWASGRRIPHNEQFF	TGCAGCGTTGAGTGGGCTAGCGGGAGAAGGATTCCCCACAATGAGCAGTTCTTC
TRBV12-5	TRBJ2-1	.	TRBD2	CASAIAGTYNEQFF	TGTGCTAGTGCCATAGCGGGGACATACAATGAGCAGTTCTTC
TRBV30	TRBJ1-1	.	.	CAHGKNTEAFF	TGTGCCCACGGGAAGAACACTGAAGCTTTCTTT
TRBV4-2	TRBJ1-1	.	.	CASSQDQGRFTEAFF	TGTGCCAGCAGCCAAGACCAGGGTCGTTTCACTGAAGCTTTCTTT
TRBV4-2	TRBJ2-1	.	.	CASSQGPAGYNEQFF	TGTGCCAGCAGCCAAGGTCCAGCGGGCTACAATGAGCAGTTCTTC
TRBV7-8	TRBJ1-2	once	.	CASSSGRVIPYGYTF	TGTGCCAGCAGCTCGGGACGGGTGATTCCTTATGGCTACACCTTC
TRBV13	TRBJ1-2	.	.	CASSLRGIGYGYTF	TGTGCCAGCAGCTTAAGGGGCATCGGCTATGGCTACACCTTC
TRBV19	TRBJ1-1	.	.	CASSIGSGSEAFF	TGTGCCAGTAGTATAGGATCAGGGTCTGAAGCTTTCTTT
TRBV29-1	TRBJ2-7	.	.	CSVGATGNTYEQYF	TGCAGCGTTGGAGCTACCGGGAATACCTACGAGCAGTACTTC
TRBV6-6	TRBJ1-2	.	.	CASSYSRGGANGYTF	TGTGCCAGCAGTTACTCGAGGGGGGGAGCAAATGGCTACACCTTC